This paragraph covers one T cell receptor beta chain sequence. Being one base from a much bigger clone, this may be a read error. The data were obtained in a study of T cells in Graves' hyperthyroidism and ophthalmopathy. Diagnoses used clinical symptoms, serum thyroxine and TRAb, thyroid ultrasound and orbital computed tomography. The PBMCs studied were ones that came from roughly 11 ml fresh peripheral blood. Amplified regions were TCR beta CDR3 sequences from RNA transcripts. HTBI primers were the set used in a first-round RT-PCR of the TCR CDR3. TCRdb re-analysed the multiplex PCR reads in MiXCR, keeping a single row per CDR3 protein. The sample carries hundreds of thousands of distinct CDR3 sequences, 15% to 20% recorded once. CDR3 length: 15 amino acids. Trimming took off 0 bases at V and 0 bases at J, with 12 bases between the two ends. In germline, CDR1 is DFQATT, CDR2 SNEGSKA (reference sequence).

This chain connects TRBV20-1 to TRBJ2-7; a possible D gene is TRBD2 (6 bases). This clonotype was obtained from a young woman with Graves' hyperthyroidism. Sequencing was performed on blood. In DNA, the CDR3 is TGCAGTGCTAGAGAAGGGACTTTACCCTCCTACGAGCAGTACTTC. It specifies CSAREGTLPSYEQYF.